Given below is one T cell receptor beta chain in context. What it recognizes is unknown. Amplification used 60 V beta primers and 13 J beta primers. Assay used: immunoSEQ multiplex PCR; TCRdb lists only in-frame clones, some missing. The sample contains about 82,000 clones, about 90% of which appear only once. The sample belongs to a study of glioma-infiltrating T cells after dendritic cell vaccination. Across the whole study: Dendritic cell vaccination trial patients had either newly diagnosed or recurrent glioblastoma.

Study results and limitations: Longer survival after dendritic cell vaccination followed higher pretreatment TIL content.

PBMC sampling occurred before vaccination, two weeks after the third dose, and at progression. V lost 3 bases, J lost 2 bases, and 13 bases lay in between. The CDR3 spans 15 residues. Germline CDR1 and CDR2: SGHNT and YYREEE (reference sequence). Sample: blood, taken before dendritic cell vaccination. This sequence was found in a human donor with glioblastoma. This sequence joins TRBV5-4 and TRBJ2-3; a possible D gene is TRBD2 (5 bases). This CDR3 reads CASSSGRGSTDTQYF. The CDR3 nucleotides read TGTGCCAGCAGCTCCGGACGAGGGTCCACAGATACGCAGTATTTT.